This TCR beta chain was documented in a study of blood T cell repertoires in COVID-19. For the study at large: Both acute and convalescent COVID-19 samples were obtained from the United States, Italy and Spain. T cells, B-cell-depleted T cells, or PBMCs provided the cDNA or gDNA that served as material.

In the original analysis: How many nucleated cells were present was estimated from reference gene primer amplification. The repertoire was sequenced with immunoSEQ multiplex PCR; TCRdb's copy has only in-frame clones and lacks some. For V, J and clone size, that table is used; D and trimming come from the DNA. The data contain about 88,000 clones, roughly 88% of them seen just once; the ten biggest clones take up 2.9%. Looked up from germline, CDR1 is MNHEY and CDR2 is SVGAGI. CDR3 length equals 14 residues. V was shortened by 10 bases and J by 4 bases, with 19 bases between the two germline ends. This receptor was obtained from a woman older than 75 with acute or convalescent COVID-19. The rearrangement joins TRBV6-5 to TRBJ1-1; weak D call: TRBD1 (5 bases). Sequencing was performed on peripheral blood. The CDR3 loop reads CAIRWAQVTTEAFF. The CDR3, as DNA: TGTGCCATCCGATGGGCACAGGTTACCACTGAAGCTTTCTTT.